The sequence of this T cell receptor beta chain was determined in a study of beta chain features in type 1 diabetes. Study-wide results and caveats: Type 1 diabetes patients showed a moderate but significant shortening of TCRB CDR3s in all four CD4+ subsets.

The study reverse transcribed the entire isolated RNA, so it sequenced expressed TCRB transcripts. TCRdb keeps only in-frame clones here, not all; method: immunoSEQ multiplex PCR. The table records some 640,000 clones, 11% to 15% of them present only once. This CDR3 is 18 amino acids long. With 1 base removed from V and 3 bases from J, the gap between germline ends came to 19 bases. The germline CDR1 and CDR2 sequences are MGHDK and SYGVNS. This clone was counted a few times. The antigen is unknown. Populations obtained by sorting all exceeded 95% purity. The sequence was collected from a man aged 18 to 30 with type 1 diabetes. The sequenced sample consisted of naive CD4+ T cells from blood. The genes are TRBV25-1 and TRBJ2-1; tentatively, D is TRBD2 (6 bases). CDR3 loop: CASSESAGLTTIYNEQFF. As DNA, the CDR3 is TGTGCCAGCAGTGAATCGGCCGGACTAACTACGATCTACAATGAGCAGTTCTTC.